This entry lists 27 T cell receptor beta chains sequenced from one sample in a study of early T cells in non-severe SARS-CoV-2 infection (dated by TCRdb to the early 2020s). The library was generated by 5' RACE. Sequencer: NextSeq 500. TCRdb's own reprocessing of the public reads used fastp at Q25 and MiXCR and kept productive beta chains. Entries are consolidated by CDR3 protein sequence, retaining the most common genes and DNA. Counted in this sample were 40,000 to 55,000 distinct CDR3 sequences; 20% to 25% of them appeared once. The ten largest account for under 6% of the sample. The sequenced sample was whole blood, obtained at baseline. These receptors all stem from an adult who was a healthcare worker with PCR-confirmed SARS-CoV-2 infection or an uninfected control (not recorded which).

The rearrangement uses TRBV6-5 and TRBJ1-2; TRBD1 might be the D (5 bases). Germline V lookup: CDR1 MNHEY, CDR2 SVGAGI. The CDR3 length is 15 residues. With 2 bases removed from V and 0 bases from J, the gap between germline ends came to 10 bases. The CDR3 DNA reads TGTGCCAGCAGTTACAGCAGGGCAGCTAACTATGGCTACACCTTC. Its translation is CASSYSRAANYGYTF.

The V and J genes are TRBV12-3 or TRBV12-4 and TRBJ2-3, with D perhaps TRBD2 (7 bases). The CDR3 has 16 amino acids. The ends were cut back, 5 bases at V and 1 base at J, with 16 bases in the middle. The CDR3 spells CASSDPGGAGTDTQYF. DNA of the CDR3: TGTGCCAGCAGTGATCCTGGGGGGGCGGGCACAGATACGCAGTATTTT.

This clonotype came up a few times. The chain employs TRBV19 and TRBJ2-1; 10 nucleotides line up with TRBD2. Germline V gene sequence: CDR1 LNHDA, CDR2 SQIVND (reference sequence). With 3 bases clipped from V and 8 bases from J, the junction kept 7 bases outside the gene matches. This CDR3 is 15 amino acids long. The CDR3, as DNA: TGTGCCAGTAGTATTATGAGCGGGGGGGCCTATGAGCAGTTCTTC. Residues: CASSIMSGGAYEQFF.

This chain connects TRBV30 to TRBJ2-7; 8 bases are a match to TRBD2. This CDR3 spans 14 amino acids. J gave up 6 bases and V 5 bases, and 12 bases lay outside the gene matches. CDR1 is GTSNPN and CDR2 is SVGIG in the germline V gene (reference sequence). CDR3: CAWGNGGAFLEQYF. The CDR3 bases are TGTGCCTGGGGAAACGGGGGGGCTTTTCTCGAGCAGTACTTC. Full variable domain (remainder filled in from reference TRBV30 and TRBJ2-7): SQTIHQWPATLVQPVGSPLSLECTVEGTSNPNLYWYRQAAGRGLQLLFYSVGIGQISSEVPQNLSASRPQDRQFILSSKKLLLSDSGFYLCAWGNGGAFLEQYFGPGTRLTVT.

In its sample, this clonotype was seen a few times. The rearrangement uses TRBV19 and TRBJ1-5; perhaps TRBD1 as D (5 bases). Between the trimmed V and J ends, which lost 3 bases and 0 bases, there was a span of 9 bases. In germline, CDR1 is LNHDA, CDR2 SQIVND (reference sequence). The CDR3 spans 15 residues. This CDR3 reads CASSMRQYSNQPQHF. The CDR3 DNA is TGTGCCAGTAGTATGAGACAGTATAGCAATCAGCCCCAGCATTTT.

The V and J genes are TRBV12-3 or TRBV12-4 and TRBJ2-3; possibly TRBD1 for D (5 bases). Trimming removed 6 bases from V and 6 bases from J, with 22 bases in between. The CDR3 spans 16 residues. DNA for the CDR3: TGTGCCAGCAGGCATCTCAGGGATTTCGCACTTGATACGCAGTATTTT. It translates to CASRHLRDFALDTQYF.

The chain couples TRBV10-3 to TRBJ2-3; D remains unclear. Trimming took 2 bases from V and 0 from J, leaving 6 bases between them. CDR3 length: 14 amino acids. In germline, CDR1 is ENHRY, CDR2 SYGVKD. The CDR3, as DNA: TGTGCCATCAGTGAGCGCTCTAGCACAGATACGCAGTATTTT. It yields the protein CAISERSSTDTQYF.

This clonotype has more than one count but fewer than ten. The CDR3 region has the DNA TGTGCCAGCAGCCCCTTAGGGCGGGGTGGTGAGCAGTTCTTC. Translation gives CASSPLGRGGEQFF. This chain joins TRBV6-5 and TRBJ2-1, with D possibly TRBD2 on 6 matching bases. The CDR3 extends over 14 amino acids. V was trimmed by 6 bases and J by 9 bases, leaving 18 bases between them. Germline V gene data show CDR1 as MNHEY and CDR2 as SVGAGI.

This clonotype came up a few times. The chain is built from TRBV5-6 and TRBJ1-2, with 8 positions matching TRBD1. CDR3 length: 14 amino acids. Per the germline V gene, CDR1 is SGHDT and CDR2 is YYEEEE. After removal of 4 bases from V and 3 bases from J, the junction contained 5 bases not matched to a gene. CDR3 DNA sequence: TGTGCCAGCAGCCCGCTGGACAGGGACTATGGCTACACCTTC. This translates into CASSPLDRDYGYTF.

The V call is TRBV2, the J call TRBJ2-3; no definite D call. The CDR3 consists of 13 residues. CDR1 is SNHLY, CDR2 FYNNEI, per germline. The V end lost 2 bases, the J end lost 6 bases, and 9 bases lay between the germline ends. The CDR3 DNA reads as TGTGCCAGCAGTGAAAATTCGCAGGATACGCAGTATTTT. It specifies CASSENSQDTQYF.

The chain joins TRBV12-3 or TRBV12-4 to TRBJ2-7, with D tentatively TRBD1 or TRBD2 (5 bases each). V lost 1 base and J lost 2, with 15 bases in between. This CDR3 has 16 residues. The CDR3 nucleotides are TGTGCCAGCAGTTTAGAAGGAGGCAGGGCCCCCTACGAGCAGTACTTC. This sequence encodes CASSLEGGRAPYEQYF.

The genes are TRBV20-1 and TRBJ2-7, with unresolved D. V shed 2 bases and J shed 4 bases, with 9 bases lying between them. This CDR3 region has 12 residues. Germline V gene lookup returns CDR1 DFQATT and CDR2 SNEGSKA (reference sequence). CDR3 residues: CSARYRVYEQYF. The CDR3 region has the DNA TGCAGTGCTAGATATAGGGTATACGAGCAGTACTTC.

The chain uses TRBV20-1 and TRBJ2-1, with TRBD2 as a possible D gene (6 bases). Germline V lookup: CDR1 DFQATT, CDR2 SNEGSKA (reference sequence). The CDR3 has 14 amino acids. The V end lost 2 bases, the J end lost 2 bases, and 10 bases lay between the germline ends. CDR3: CSARPGDAYNEQFF. The CDR3 bases are TGCAGTGCTAGACCGGGGGACGCCTACAATGAGCAGTTCTTC.

This chain joins TRBV2 and TRBJ2-1; D is ambiguous. CDR3 length equals 13 residues. Between the trimmed V and J ends, which lost 8 bases and 1 base, there was a span of 9 bases. Germline V gene sequence: CDR1 SNHLY, CDR2 FYNNEI. CDR3 sequence reads: CASATTSYNEQFF. The CDR3 nucleotides are TGTGCCAGCGCTACCACTTCCTACAATGAGCAGTTCTTC.

This clonotype has more than one count but fewer than ten. V gene TRBV6-1 combines with J gene TRBJ1-4, with D perhaps TRBD1 (5 bases). V dropped 6 bases and J dropped 5 bases, with 25 bases sitting between them. Germline V gives CDR1 MNHNS, CDR2 SASEGT. The CDR3 has 18 amino acids. The CDR3 loop is CASRPPSGREDGNEKLFF. The CDR3 DNA reads TGTGCCAGCAGGCCCCCTTCGGGACGCGAGGACGGGAATGAAAAACTGTTTTTT.

This clonotype was found a few times. The rearrangement uses TRBV27 and TRBJ2-2; D gene ambiguous. The length of the CDR3 is 12 residues. The V and J ends lost 4 bases and 6 bases respectively, with 6 bases between them. Germline V gene data show CDR1 as MNHEY and CDR2 as SMNVEV (reference sequence). CDR3 coding DNA: TGTGCCAGCAGTTGGATGGCCGGGGAGCTGTTTTTT. This sequence encodes CASSWMAGELFF.

The chain has TRBV7-9 and TRBJ1-2, with D perhaps matching TRBD1 (6 bases). V shed 4 bases and J shed 4 bases, with 10 bases lying between them. CDR1 and CDR2 from the germline V gene are SEHNR and FQNEAQ (reference sequence). The CDR3 extends over 13 amino acids. Written as DNA, the CDR3 is TGTGCCAGCAGCTCGGACAGCCTCTATGGCTACACCTTC. Protein: CASSSDSLYGYTF.

V is TRBV6-2 or TRBV6-3 and J is TRBJ1-6, with D possibly being TRBD1 (5 bases). CDR1 and CDR2 from the germline V gene are MNHEY and SVGEGT. This CDR3 is built from 14 residues. V lost 5 bases and J lost 3, with 8 bases in between. Here the CDR3 reads CASSQQDYNSPLHF. CDR3 DNA: TGTGCCAGCAGTCAACAGGACTATAATTCACCCCTCCACTTT.

V usage is TRBV7-9 and J usage is TRBJ2-3, with D possibly TRBD1 on 5 matching bases. Trimming shortened V by 5 bases and J by 6 bases, and 9 bases separated the two germline ends. The CDR3 runs to 12 residues. CDR1 and CDR2 (germline): SEHNR, FQNEAQ (reference sequence). As DNA, the CDR3 is TGTGCCAGCAGCGCACAGGCGGATACGCAGTATTTT. Protein product: CASSAQADTQYF.

The chain has TRBV20-1 and TRBJ2-1, with 7 nucleotides matching TRBD2. CDR3 length: 14 amino acids. CDR1 and CDR2 from the germline V gene are DFQATT and SNEGSKA (reference sequence). Trimming at V came to 7 bases and at J to 8 bases, leaving 14 bases not matched to a gene. CDR3 in amino acids: CSGRDYKKGDEQFF. The CDR3 nucleotides are TGCAGTGGTCGGGACTACAAAAAAGGCGATGAGCAGTTCTTC.

The chain combines TRBV4-3 with TRBJ2-2, with 9 bases fitting TRBD1. Looked up from germline, CDR1 is LGHNA and CDR2 is YSLEER. With 1 base clipped from V and 6 bases from J, the junction kept 0 bases outside the gene matches. The CDR3 covers 14 residues. CDR3 nucleotide sequence: TGCGCCAGCAGCCAAGGACAGGGGGCCGGGGAGCTGTTTTTT. Translating gives CASSQGQGAGELFF.

The chain couples TRBV28 to TRBJ1-1; D may be TRBD1 (5 bases). Germline V CDR1 and CDR2: MDHEN, SYDVKM. This CDR3 comprises 12 residues. V gave up 8 bases and J gave up 2 bases, with 9 bases separating them. The CDR3 coding sequence is TGTGCCAGCGTGACAGTAAACACTGAAGCTTTCTTT. Translation gives CASVTVNTEAFF.

As for this clonotype: One end of the junction is discordant with germline, which a read error may explain. The chain employs TRBV12-3 or TRBV12-4 and TRBJ1-5, with unresolved D. CDR3 length: 14 residues. The CDR3 region has the DNA TGTGCCAGCAGATTAGGGTTTGTCAATCAGCCCCAGCATTTT. Protein: CASRLGFVNQPQHF.

The chain combines TRBV13 with TRBJ2-3, with TRBD2 identical over 7 bases. CDR3 length: 15 residues. Germline V gene data show CDR1 as PRHDT and CDR2 as FYEKMQ (reference sequence). V trimming: 5 bases; J trimming: 3 bases; junction bases outside the gene matches: 8. In DNA form, the CDR3 reads TGTGCCAGCAGCCCCCGGGGAGCGGGGACAGATACGCAGTATTTT. This encodes CASSPRGAGTDTQYF.

This clonotype turned up a few times. This sequence joins TRBV6-2 or TRBV6-3 and TRBJ2-7; D is ambiguous. Germline V gene lookup returns CDR1 MNHEY and CDR2 SVGEGT. With 6 bases removed from V and 0 bases from J, the gap between germline ends came to 12 bases. This CDR3 is 14 amino acids long. The CDR3 sequence is CASRSIVASYEQYF. Here the CDR3 DNA reads TGTGCCAGCAGATCTATAGTAGCCTCCTACGAGCAGTACTTC.

This clonotype was detected only a few times. V gene TRBV19 combines with J gene TRBJ1-2; possibly TRBD1 for D (6 bases). The CDR3 extends over 15 amino acids. CDR1 is LNHDA and CDR2 is SQIVND in the germline V gene (reference sequence). The V gene lost 4 bases and the J gene lost 7 bases, with 19 bases spanning the gap. In DNA, the CDR3 is TGTGCCAGTAGTACCCCCTTCGGACAGAATGGTGGCTACACCTTC. Its translation is CASSTPFGQNGGYTF.

As for this clonotype: An end of the junction does not agree with germline; a read error may underlie this. The chain joins TRBV5-1 to TRBJ1-1, with D possibly matching TRBD1 (5 bases). The CDR3 is 14 amino acids. The germline V gene encodes CDR1 SGHRS and CDR2 YFSETQ. CDR3 coding DNA: TGCGCCAGCAGCTTGGAAGGGGCCGGGTCTGAAGTTTTCTTT. This sequence encodes CASSLEGAGSEVFF.